Following are 10 T cell receptor beta chains from one sample sequenced in a study of T cells after yellow fever vaccination. TCRdb reprocessed the 5' RACE reads with MiXCR, giving one entry per CDR3 protein. In the table there are about 73,000 distinct CDR3 sequences, approximately 7.5% of which are singletons. This specimen consisted of CD8+ T cells sorted from PBMCs, obtained on the day of the yellow fever booster vaccination. These receptors all stem from a young man who received the YFV17D yellow fever vaccine.

This clonotype was found a few times. This chain uses TRBV20-1 with TRBJ2-1; 7 bases match TRBD2. The CDR3 runs 13 residues. CDR1 DFQATT and CDR2 SNEGSKA come from the germline V gene (reference sequence). The V and J ends lost 6 bases and 3 bases, in that order; junction bases with no gene match: 5. The CDR3 here is CSAPGLNYNEQFF. In DNA, the CDR3 is TGCAGTGCCCCGGGACTAAACTACAATGAGCAGTTCTTC.

A few counts support this clonotype. V gene TRBV5-1 combines with J gene TRBJ2-1, with 8 bases that match TRBD1. Germline CDR1 and CDR2: SGHRS and YFSETQ. Trimming took 0 bases from V and 7 from J; bases not matched to a gene: 9. The CDR3 has 16 amino acids. CDR3 protein: CASSLVGQGAWNEQFF. Here the CDR3 DNA reads TGCGCCAGCAGCTTGGTCGGGCAGGGGGCGTGGAATGAGCAGTTCTTC.

The gene calls are TRBV5-6 and TRBJ2-7, with TRBD1 identical over 8 bases. Trimming took 3 bases from V and 9 from J; bases not matched to a gene: 11. The CDR3 runs to 14 residues. Germline V gene sequence: CDR1 SGHDT, CDR2 YYEEEE. The CDR3 reads CASSSEGQESSQYF. The CDR3 DNA reads as TGTGCCAGCAGCTCAGAGGGACAGGAGTCGTCGCAGTACTTC.

V usage is TRBV29-1 and J usage is TRBJ2-1; D may be TRBD2 (5 bases). The germline V gene has CDR1 SQVTM and CDR2 ANQGSEA. The CDR3 consists of 13 residues. Trimming shortened V by 1 base and J by 6 bases, and 10 bases separated the two germline ends. CDR3 amino acids: CSVEAPRGNEQFF. CDR3 DNA: TGCAGCGTTGAAGCCCCTCGGGGCAATGAGCAGTTCTTC.

This clonotype showed up just a few times. J is TRBJ2-1 and V is TRBV12-3 or TRBV12-4; 7 bases agree with TRBD2. The CDR3 length is 15 residues. The ends lost 2 bases at V and 3 bases at J; junction bases unmatched: 4. The CDR3 region has the DNA TGTGCCAGCAGTTTATTTCCTAGCGGCTACAATGAGCAGTTCTTC. Its translation: CASSLFPSGYNEQFF.

V and J are TRBV28 and TRBJ2-1; 10 nucleotides line up with TRBD1. This CDR3 region has 16 residues. The trim removed 6 bases at V and 7 bases at J, leaving 12 bases unmatched. Germline CDR1 and CDR2: MDHEN and SYDVKM. The CDR3 nucleotides are TGTGCCAGCAGCTTTACGACGGGACAGGGGAAGAATGAGCAGTTCTTC. This translates into CASSFTTGQGKNEQFF.

This clonotype showed up just a few times. This rearrangement joins TRBV29-1 to TRBJ2-7; no firm D call. This CDR3 has 14 amino acids. Trimming shortened V by 7 bases and J by 0 bases, and 16 bases separated the two germline ends. Germline V gene lookup returns CDR1 SQVTM and CDR2 ANQGSEA. CDR3 amino acids: CSAELHDNSYEQYF. The DNA of the CDR3 is TGCAGCGCCGAACTTCACGACAACTCCTACGAGCAGTACTTC.

This clonotype has a count of ten or more. This chain links TRBV7-9 with TRBJ1-1, with TRBD1 matching 8 bases. With V trimmed by 5 bases and J by 0 bases, 11 bases remained unmatched. This CDR3 spans 17 amino acids. The V gene's germline CDR1 is SEHNR and CDR2 FQNEAQ (reference sequence). The CDR3 DNA reads as TGTGCCAGCAGCGCCCGGGACAGGAGCATCATGAACACTGAAGCTTTCTTT. Its translation: CASSARDRSIMNTEAFF.

This clonotype was found a few times. The gene calls are TRBV7-9 and TRBJ2-7, with D maybe TRBD2 (7 bases). Germline lookup yields CDR1 SEHNR and CDR2 FQNEAQ (reference sequence). The CDR3 loop spans 16 amino acids. The V gene lost 4 bases and the J gene lost 5 bases, with 21 bases spanning the gap. For the CDR3, the DNA is TGTGCCAGCAGCTCCAAGGGGGGGTCTCCCGCCAACGAGCAGTACTTC. Its protein is CASSSKGGSPANEQYF.

The chain couples TRBV5-4 to TRBJ2-4; D may be TRBD1 (6 bases). This CDR3 spans 12 amino acids. In germline, CDR1 is SGHNT, CDR2 YYREEE (reference sequence). Trimming cost V 4 bases and J 9 bases, with 11 bases left between them. This CDR3 is CASSQGTGIQYF. The CDR3, as DNA: TGTGCCAGCAGCCAGGGGACGGGCATTCAGTACTTC.